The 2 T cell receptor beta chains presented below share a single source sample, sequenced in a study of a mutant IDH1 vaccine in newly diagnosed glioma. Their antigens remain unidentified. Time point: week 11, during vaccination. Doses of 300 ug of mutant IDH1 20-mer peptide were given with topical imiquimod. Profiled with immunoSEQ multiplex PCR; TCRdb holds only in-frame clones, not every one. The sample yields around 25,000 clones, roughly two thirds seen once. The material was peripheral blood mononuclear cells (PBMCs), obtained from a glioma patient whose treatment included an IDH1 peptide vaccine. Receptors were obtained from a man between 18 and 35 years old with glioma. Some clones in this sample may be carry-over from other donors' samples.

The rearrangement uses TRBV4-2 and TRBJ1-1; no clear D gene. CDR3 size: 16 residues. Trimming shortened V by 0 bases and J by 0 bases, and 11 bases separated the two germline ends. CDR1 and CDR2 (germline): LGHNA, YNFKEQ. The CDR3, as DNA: TGTGCCAGCAGCCAAGATCAGCAGAGCATGAACACTGAAGCTTTCTTT. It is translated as CASSQDQQSMNTEAFF.

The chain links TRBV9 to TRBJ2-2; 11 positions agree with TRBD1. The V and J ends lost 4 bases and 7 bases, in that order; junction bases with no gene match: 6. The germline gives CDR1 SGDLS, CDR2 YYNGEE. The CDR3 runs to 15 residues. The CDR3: CASSPRTGGIGELFF. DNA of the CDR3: TGTGCCAGCAGCCCCAGGACAGGGGGCATCGGGGAGCTGTTTTTT.